Sequencing of this TCR beta chain was carried out in a study of PD-L1 blockade in urothelial cancer. The overall study: Men with urothelial cancer arising in the bladder made up about nine tenths of the roughly 29 patients. It was at 3 weeks (second dose) and 6 weeks after treatment start that blood was analyzed. Study-wide findings and caveats: In blood sampled pretreatment, TCR clonality below the median predicted better survival.

Time point noted: pretreatment peripheral blood. Clones were sequenced by immunoSEQ multiplex PCR, and TCRdb holds only the in-frame ones, with some missing. The sample yields under 55,000 clones, roughly 90% seen once. This clone has more than one count but fewer than ten. Its antigen is currently unknown. The sequencing here drew on PBMCs, taken around atezolizumab (anti-PD-L1) treatment. The source is a donor at least 40 years old with urothelial cancer.

CDR3 coding DNA: TGTGCCAGCAGTGAGGTGTCAGCCAGGTCGGGGGCTTTCTTT. Encoded protein: CASSEVSARSGAFF. V gene TRBV6-1 combines with J gene TRBJ1-1; D is undetermined. Germline V gene data show CDR1 as MNHNS and CDR2 as SASEGT. CDR3 length: 14 residues. The germline V and J ends were trimmed by 3 bases and 11 bases, with 19 bases remaining between them.